These 3 T cell receptor beta chains share one sample of origin, sequenced in a study of neurological immune-mediated disorders. TCRdb re-analysed the 5' RACE reads in MiXCR, keeping a single row per CDR3 protein. This sample yields some 83,000 distinct CDR3 sequences, of which 2% to 3% are seen a single time; about 1.1% belongs to the top ten. Sequencing was carried out using PBMCs. These receptor sequences come from a woman aged 25 to 39 with multiple sclerosis.

Ten or more counts support this clonotype. The chain employs TRBV11-2 and TRBJ2-3, with D possibly matching TRBD1 (5 bases). The CDR3 has 16 amino acids. The germline CDR1 and CDR2 sequences are SGHAT and FQNNGV. The germline V and J ends were trimmed by 2 bases and 0 bases, with 12 bases remaining between them. For the CDR3, the DNA is TGTGCCAGCAGCTTATCCGGGCCAGGGAGCACAGATACGCAGTATTTT. Protein product: CASSLSGPGSTDTQYF.

This clonotype was seen ten or more times. This chain links TRBV3-1 with TRBJ2-4; D might be TRBD1 or TRBD2, each matching 6 bases. CDR1 and CDR2 (germline): LGHDT, YNNKEL (reference sequence). Trimming removed 6 bases from V and 0 bases from J, with 15 bases in between. This CDR3 has 16 residues. This CDR3 is CASRGVGGLAKNIQYF. Written as DNA, the CDR3 is TGTGCCAGCAGGGGGGTAGGGGGGTTAGCCAAAAACATTCAGTACTTC.

This clonotype showed up many times. The chain recombines TRBV24-1 with TRBJ1-2; a weak D match, TRBD1 (5 bases). V lost 7 bases, J lost 5 bases, and 10 bases lay in between. The CDR3 contains 12 residues. CDR1 is KGHDR and CDR2 is SFDVKD in the germline V gene. In DNA, the CDR3 is TGTGCCACCAGCGGGGGGGAATATGGCTACACCTTC. Translating gives CATSGGEYGYTF.